These 3 T cell receptor beta chains share one sample of origin, sequenced in a study of Graves' ophthalmopathy and Graves' hyperthyroidism. Amplified TCR beta CDR3 regions were obtained using RNA transcripts as template. The authors performed first-round RT-PCR with HTBI primers and then a second-round multiplex PCR. TCRdb fed the multiplex PCR reads into MiXCR, producing one record per CDR3 protein. The table has approximately 700,000 distinct CDR3 sequences, roughly two fifths seen once. The specimen sequenced was peripheral blood. The receptors were sampled from an adult man with Graves' ophthalmopathy.

This clonotype was counted ten times or more. The chain couples TRBV19 to TRBJ1-4; 8 bases line up with TRBD1. Germline V lookup: CDR1 LNHDA, CDR2 SQIVND (reference sequence). This CDR3 is built from 16 residues. The J segment lost 6 bases and the V segment lost 4 bases, leaving 10 bases of the junction unmatched. The CDR3 loop is CASSTGQDRVDEKLFF. The CDR3 DNA sequence: TGTGCCAGTAGTACGGGACAGGACAGGGTGGATGAAAAACTGTTTTTT.

This clonotype occurred a few times. The chain links TRBV6-1 to TRBJ1-6; the D gene is possibly TRBD1 (5 bases). Germline V gene lookup returns CDR1 MNHNS and CDR2 SASEGT. Trimming removed 7 bases at V and 7 bases at J, with 20 bases between. This CDR3 has 16 residues. CDR3: CASIKDLRDWNSPLHF. DNA for the CDR3: TGTGCCAGCATTAAAGACCTCCGGGACTGGAATTCACCCCTCCACTTT.

V is TRBV25-1 and J is TRBJ1-1, with D possibly TRBD1 on 6 matching bases. This CDR3 is 15 amino acids long. In germline, CDR1 is MGHDK, CDR2 SYGVNS. V was shortened by 2 bases and J by 5 bases, with 15 bases between the two germline ends. The CDR3 DNA reads TGTGCCAGCAGTGAAGAAGGGGGAGTTCGAACTGAAGCTTTCTTT. Its protein product is CASSEEGGVRTEAFF.